The rows below give T cell receptor beta chains drawn from one sample of a study of blood T cell repertoires in COVID-19. Sequencing was performed with immunoSEQ multiplex PCR; in TCRdb, only in-frame clones are kept and a portion is missing. The sample holds over 60,000 clones, roughly 92% seen once. Sequencing was carried out using peripheral blood. These receptors all stem from a human donor in a cohort sampled during active COVID-19. CDR3s include the opening cysteine and the closing phenylalanine or tryptophan.

>TRBV11-3|TRBJ2-2|12
CASSSHTGELFF
>TRBV27|TRBJ2-1|16
CASRLNPGQGYNEQFF
>TRBV6-5|TRBJ1-5|15
CASRGSWGDNQPQHF
>TRBV2|TRBJ2-5|14
CASSFGLAEETQYF
>TRBV29-1|TRBJ1-1|15
CSVEGLGQPNTEAFF
>TRBV2|TRBJ1-1|12
CASKVLRTEAFF
>TRBV5-4|TRBJ2-1|16
CASSLARTSGSNEQFF
>TRBV14|TRBJ2-6|15
CASSQAVPGANVLTF
>TRBV24-1|TRBJ2-7|14
CATSDSSRAYEQYF
>TRBV4-1|TRBJ1-4|15
CASSQGQGADEKLFF
>TRBV30|TRBJ2-5|14
CAWSVLSSPRAQYF
>TRBV27|TRBJ2-7|15
CASSLRPGQGYEQYF
>TRBV19|TRBJ1-3|14
CASNPGNSGNTIYF
>TRBV5-4|TRBJ2-7|16
CASSAAPGLANDEQYF
>TRBV11-2|TRBJ2-1|15
CASSHTSSSYNEQFF
>TRBV7-9|TRBJ2-5|17
CASSPGERGSNQETQYF
>TRBV12-3/TRBV12-4|TRBJ1-2|13
CASSFSGGRGYTF
>TRBV4-3|TRBJ2-7|13
CASSQTTAYEQYF
>TRBV7-8|TRBJ1-2|15
CASSPFGAGTRGYTF
>TRBV10-3|TRBJ1-6|15
CAISEPDRGNSPLHF
>TRBV5-1|TRBJ1-3|13
CASSLGSGNTIYF
>TRBV27|TRBJ2-1|20
CASSSSRLAAIRGSYNEQFF
>TRBV12-3/TRBV12-4|TRBJ1-2|13
CASSSGSTWGYTF
>TRBV7-9|TRBJ1-2|15
CASSLKTGGLSGYTF
>TRBV19|TRBJ1-1|14
CASSPRGVGTEAFF
>TRBV18|TRBJ2-7|15
CASSPLGREDYEQYF
>TRBV7-2|TRBJ1-2|17
CASSLLTGALSNYGYTF
>TRBV7-9|TRBJ1-2|15
CASSFNRDRVVGYTF
>TRBV6-6|TRBJ1-5|15
CASSYSTGGNQPQHF
>TRBV5-6|TRBJ1-1|12
CASKLGQGEAFF
>TRBV27|TRBJ2-7|14
CASSLTRTSYEQYF
>TRBV18|TRBJ1-6|19
CASSQDRGRLRDYNSPLHF
>TRBV5-1|TRBJ1-6|14
CASSGGQGDSPLHF
>TRBV9|TRBJ2-2|17
CASSVGVAGGPTGELFF
>TRBV7-8|TRBJ2-7|14
CASSADRVSYEQYF
>TRBV9|TRBJ1-1|13
CASSVMWQTEAFF
>TRBV6-5|TRBJ1-5|15
CASRQGTGSNQPQHF
>TRBV10-3|TRBJ2-5|17
CAITEGPIGGLWKTQYF
>TRBV18|TRBJ2-7|13
CASSPGAAYEQYF
>TRBV3-1/TRBV3-2|TRBJ1-5|16
CASSQGTAYSNQPQHF
>TRBV20-1|TRBJ1-1|13
CSATEQGNTEAFF
>TRBV7-6|TRBJ2-7|15
CASSLGGGGSYEQYF
>TRBV5-6|TRBJ1-2|13
CASRLVTGFGYTF
>TRBV27|TRBJ2-2|16
CASRGKGTGNTGELFF